This is a list of T cell receptor beta chains from one sample in a study of T cells after yellow fever vaccination. TCRdb analysed the 5' RACE reads with MiXCR anew, one entry per CDR3 protein. The table records 450,000 to 550,000 distinct CDR3 sequences, about a fifth of them present only once. The source was PBMCs, collected 21 days after the first yellow fever vaccination. Source of these receptors: a man aged 18 to 35 who received the YFV17D yellow fever vaccine. CDR3s include the opening cysteine and the closing phenylalanine or tryptophan. The order of the fields is V gene, J gene, clone size, D gene, CDR3 DNA, CDR3 protein. The D gene is left open where the match is weak. A clone size is listed for some rows: how often the clone was seen (once, few, many), or a class if it is expanded.

TRBV7-8	TRBJ2-2	once	NA	TGTGCCAGCAGCCCCAGGCCTAAGGAGGGTAGGGAGCTGTTTTTT	CASSPRPKEGRELFF
TRBV7-2	TRBJ2-7	NA	NA	TGTGCCAGCAGCTTTTCTACTCTCTGGTCCTACGAGCAGTACTTC	CASSFSTLWSYEQYF
TRBV4-1	TRBJ2-3	few	NA	TGCGCCAGCAGCCAAGAAAGTGCCGCCGTTCACACAGATACGCAGTATTTT	CASSQESAAVHTDTQYF
TRBV12-3/TRBV12-4	TRBJ1-2	many	NA	TGTGCCAGCAGCTATTCCGGGACAACCTACTATGGCTACACCTTC	CASSYSGTTYYGYTF
TRBV7-8	TRBJ2-5	few	NA	TGTGCCAGCAGCACGTGGGACAAGGAGGAGACCCAGTACTTC	CASSTWDKEETQYF
TRBV15	TRBJ2-2	NA	NA	TGTGCCACCAGCAGAGTGTCCCCCTTAACAGGAGGGGAGCTGTTTTTT	CATSRVSPLTGGELFF
TRBV12-3/TRBV12-4	TRBJ2-4	many	TRBD1	TGTGCCAGCAGTTTAAGGATGGGGGACAGCGCCGACTTC	CASSLRMGDSADF
TRBV7-9	TRBJ2-7	few	TRBD2	TGTGCCAGCAGCTTAGCGGCAGCGGGGGCCCTCTACGAGCAGTACTTC	CASSLAAAGALYEQYF
TRBV6-5	TRBJ2-3	NA	TRBD2	TGTGCCAGCAGTTACGGCCTAGCGGACCCCACAGATACGCAGTATTTT	CASSYGLADPTDTQYF
TRBV5-6	TRBJ2-5	few	NA	TGTGCCAGCAGCTTCTACGCATTGGGGACCCAGTACTTC	CASSFYALGTQYF
TRBV12-3/TRBV12-4	TRBJ2-3	NA	TRBD2	TGTGCCAGCAGTTTAGCGAGCGGGGGGGGGGTCACAGATACGCAGTATTTT	CASSLASGGGVTDTQYF
TRBV6-2/TRBV6-3	TRBJ1-5	few	NA	TGTGCCAGCAGTTCCTGGGGTGTGGGCAATCAGCCCCAGCATTTT	CASSSWGVGNQPQHF
TRBV7-3	TRBJ2-1	few	NA	TGTGCCAGCAGCTTCTCCCGGCGGGGGCGAGACAATGAGCAGTTCTTC	CASSFSRRGRDNEQFF
TRBV6-2/TRBV6-3	TRBJ1-6	NA	NA	TGTGCCAGCAGTTACTCGAGTGCGGCCTGGGATTCACCCCTCCACTTT	CASSYSSAAWDSPLHF
TRBV20-1	TRBJ2-6	NA	TRBD2	TGCAGTGCTAGACACGGGGGGGCTGGGGCCAACGTCCTGACTTTC	CSARHGGAGANVLTF
TRBV5-5	TRBJ2-5	few	NA	TGTGCCAGCAGCTTGGAGGGGTCAGGTCGCCAAGAGACCCAGTACTTC	CASSLEGSGRQETQYF
TRBV7-3	TRBJ1-1	NA	TRBD1	TGTGCCAGCAGCTTAACACGAAGGGGGCGAGACACTGAAGCTTTCTTT	CASSLTRRGRDTEAFF